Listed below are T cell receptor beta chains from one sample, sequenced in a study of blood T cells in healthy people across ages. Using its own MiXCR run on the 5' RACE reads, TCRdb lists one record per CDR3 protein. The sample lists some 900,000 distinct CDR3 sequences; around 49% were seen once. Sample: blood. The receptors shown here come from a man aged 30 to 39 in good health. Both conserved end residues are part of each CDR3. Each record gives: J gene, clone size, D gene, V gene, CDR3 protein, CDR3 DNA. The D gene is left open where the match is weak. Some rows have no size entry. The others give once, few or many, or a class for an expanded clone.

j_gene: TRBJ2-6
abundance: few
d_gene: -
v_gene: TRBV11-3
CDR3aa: CASSPIQGYGANVLTF
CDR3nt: TGTGCCAGCAGCCCTATACAGGGTTATGGGGCCAACGTCCTGACTTTC

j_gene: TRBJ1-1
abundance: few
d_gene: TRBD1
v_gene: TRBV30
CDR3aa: CAWSTGTGDTEAFF
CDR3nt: TGTGCCTGGAGTACGGGGACAGGGGACACTGAAGCTTTCTTT

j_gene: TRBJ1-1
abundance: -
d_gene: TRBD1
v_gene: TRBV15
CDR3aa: CATSPGGYTEAFF
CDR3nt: TGTGCCACCAGCCCAGGGGGGTACACTGAAGCTTTCTTT

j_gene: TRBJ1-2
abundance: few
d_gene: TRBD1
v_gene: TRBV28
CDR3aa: CASGGGQGRSGYTF
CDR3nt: TGTGCCAGTGGGGGTGGACAGGGGAGGAGTGGCTACACCTTC

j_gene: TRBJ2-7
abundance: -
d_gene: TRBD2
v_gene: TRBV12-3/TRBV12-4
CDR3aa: CASRGTSGRHEQYF
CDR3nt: TGTGCCAGCAGAGGGACTAGCGGGAGGCACGAGCAGTACTTC

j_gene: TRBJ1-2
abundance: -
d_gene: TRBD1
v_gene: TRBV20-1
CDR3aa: CSAKQGSYGYTF
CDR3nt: TGCAGTGCTAAACAGGGGTCCTATGGCTACACCTTC

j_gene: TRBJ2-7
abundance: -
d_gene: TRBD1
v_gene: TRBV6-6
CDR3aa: CASTRQGGSYEQYF
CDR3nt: TGTGCCAGCACCCGACAGGGTGGGTCCTACGAGCAGTACTTC

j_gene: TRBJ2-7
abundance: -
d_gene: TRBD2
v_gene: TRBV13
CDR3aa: CASSLGGAGSLREQYF
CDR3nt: TGTGCCAGCAGCTTAGGCGGAGCGGGATCTCTGCGGGAGCAGTACTTC

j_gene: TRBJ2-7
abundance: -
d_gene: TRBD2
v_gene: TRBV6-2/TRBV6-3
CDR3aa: CASKLAGNEQYF
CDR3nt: TGTGCCAGCAAGCTAGCGGGGAACGAGCAGTACTTC

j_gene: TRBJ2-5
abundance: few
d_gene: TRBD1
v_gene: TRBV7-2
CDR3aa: CASRSPVTGTNEQYF
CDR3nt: TGTGCCAGCAGATCACCCGTGACAGGGACCAATGAGCAGTACTTC

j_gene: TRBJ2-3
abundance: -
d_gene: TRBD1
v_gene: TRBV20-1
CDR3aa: CSARSPGQSNTQYF
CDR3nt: TGCAGTGCTAGGTCCCCGGGACAGAGCAACACGCAGTATTTT

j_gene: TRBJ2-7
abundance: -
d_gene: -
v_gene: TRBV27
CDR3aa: CASSFSGSRSYEQYF
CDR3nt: TGTGCCAGCAGTTTTAGCGGTAGCAGGTCCTACGAGCAGTACTTC

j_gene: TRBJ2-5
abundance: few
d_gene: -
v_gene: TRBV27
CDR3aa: CASSSLQAQETQYF
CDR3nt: TGTGCCAGCAGTTCCCTCCAGGCACAAGAGACCCAGTACTTC

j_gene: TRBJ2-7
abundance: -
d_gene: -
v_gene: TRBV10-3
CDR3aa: CAISDPAGDSYEQYF
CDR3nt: TGTGCCATCAGTGACCCCGCAGGGGACTCCTACGAGCAGTACTTC

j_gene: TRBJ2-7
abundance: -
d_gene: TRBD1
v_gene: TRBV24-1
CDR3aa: CATSDRQGRYEQYF
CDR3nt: TGTGCCACCAGTGACCGACAGGGCCGCTACGAGCAGTACTTC

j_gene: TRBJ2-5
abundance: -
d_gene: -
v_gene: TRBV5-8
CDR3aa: CASSSAVGQETQYF
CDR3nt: TGTGCCAGCAGCTCCGCGGTGGGCCAAGAGACCCAGTACTTC

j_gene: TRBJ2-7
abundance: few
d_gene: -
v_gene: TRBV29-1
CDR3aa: CSVATGTYEQYF
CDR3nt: TGCAGCGTTGCTACAGGCACCTACGAGCAGTACTTC

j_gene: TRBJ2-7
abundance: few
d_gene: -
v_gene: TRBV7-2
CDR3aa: CASSTNIQGLQQYF
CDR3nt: TGTGCCAGCAGCACAAACATCCAGGGTCTGCAGCAGTACTTC

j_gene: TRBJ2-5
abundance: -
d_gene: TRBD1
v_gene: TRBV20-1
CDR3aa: CSARNGTVQETQYF
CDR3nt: TGCAGTGCTAGAAACGGGACAGTACAAGAGACCCAGTACTTC

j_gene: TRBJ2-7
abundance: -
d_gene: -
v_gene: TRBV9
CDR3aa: CASSGPAATYEQYF
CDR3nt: TGTGCCAGCAGCGGACCCGCTGCGACCTACGAGCAGTACTTC

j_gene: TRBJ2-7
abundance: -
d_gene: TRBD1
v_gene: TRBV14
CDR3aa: CASSRPGGGTGDYEQYF
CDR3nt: TGTGCCAGCAGCCGGCCGGGTGGGGGGACAGGAGACTACGAGCAGTACTTC

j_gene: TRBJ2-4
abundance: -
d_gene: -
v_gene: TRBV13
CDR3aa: CASSLHGALAKNIQYF
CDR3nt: TGTGCCAGCAGCTTACACGGGGCTCTAGCCAAAAACATTCAGTACTTC

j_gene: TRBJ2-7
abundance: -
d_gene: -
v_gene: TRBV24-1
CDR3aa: CATSGTENYEQYF
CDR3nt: TGTGCCACCAGTGGGACGGAGAACTACGAGCAGTACTTC

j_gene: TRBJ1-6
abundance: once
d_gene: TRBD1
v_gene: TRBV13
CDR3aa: CASSRSDRGRSPLHF
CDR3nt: TGTGCCAGCAGCCGTAGTGACAGGGGTCGGTCACCCCTCCACTTT

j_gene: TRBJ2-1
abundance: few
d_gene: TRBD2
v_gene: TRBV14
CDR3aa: CASSQDLASGEGFYNEQFF
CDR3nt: TGTGCCAGCAGCCAAGATCTAGCATCGGGGGAGGGATTCTACAATGAGCAGTTCTTC

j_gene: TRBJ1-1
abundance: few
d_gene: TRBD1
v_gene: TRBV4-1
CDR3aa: CASSPGDRWDTEAFF
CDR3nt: TGCGCCAGCAGCCCCGGGGACAGGTGGGACACTGAAGCTTTCTTT